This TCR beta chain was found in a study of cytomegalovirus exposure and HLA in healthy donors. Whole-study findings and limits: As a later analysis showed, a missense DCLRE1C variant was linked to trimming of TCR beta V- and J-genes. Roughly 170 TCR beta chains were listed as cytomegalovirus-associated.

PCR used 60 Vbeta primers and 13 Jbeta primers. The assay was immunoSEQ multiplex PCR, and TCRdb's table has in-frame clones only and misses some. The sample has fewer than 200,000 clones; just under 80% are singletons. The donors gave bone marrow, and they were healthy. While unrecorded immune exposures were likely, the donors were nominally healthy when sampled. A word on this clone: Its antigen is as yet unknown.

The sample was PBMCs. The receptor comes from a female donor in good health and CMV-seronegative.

CDR3 residues: CASKPHPGETEAFF. The CDR3 coding sequence is TGTGCCAGCAAGCCTCACCCGGGGGAGACTGAAGCTTTCTTT. The gene calls are TRBV9 and TRBJ1-1; tentative D call: TRBD1 (5 bases). Trimming removed 6 bases from V and 5 bases from J, with 17 bases in between. Per germline, CDR1 SGDLS and CDR2 YYNGEE. The CDR3 extends over 14 amino acids.